This T cell receptor beta chain stems from a study of blood T cell repertoires in COVID-19. Sequencing used immunoSEQ multiplex PCR; TCRdb keeps in-frame clones, though not all of them. The repertoire consists of roughly 99,000 clones, with 88% occurring once and the leading ten covering 6.8%. The CDR3 spans 17 residues. Trimming took 4 bases from V and 4 from J, leaving 22 bases between them. Germline-derived CDR1 and CDR2 are MDHEN and SYDVKM. Sequencing was done on a sample of peripheral blood. The V gene is TRBV28, the J gene TRBJ2-5; weak D call: TRBD1 (6 bases). The receptor's source is a man in his forties or fifties with active or convalescent COVID-19. CDR3 bases: TGTGCCAGCAGTTCCCCACTGGGGCAGGGGCAGGGAGAGACCCAGTACTTC. Translating it yields CASSSPLGQGQGETQYF. The complete variable domain, with remaining parts taken from reference TRBV28 and TRBJ2-5, reads DVKVTQSSRYLVKRTGEKVFLECVQDMDHENMFWYRQDPGLGLRLIYFSYDVKMKEKGDIPEGYSVSREKKERFSLILESASTNQTSMYLCASSSPLGQGQGETQYFGPGTRLLVL.